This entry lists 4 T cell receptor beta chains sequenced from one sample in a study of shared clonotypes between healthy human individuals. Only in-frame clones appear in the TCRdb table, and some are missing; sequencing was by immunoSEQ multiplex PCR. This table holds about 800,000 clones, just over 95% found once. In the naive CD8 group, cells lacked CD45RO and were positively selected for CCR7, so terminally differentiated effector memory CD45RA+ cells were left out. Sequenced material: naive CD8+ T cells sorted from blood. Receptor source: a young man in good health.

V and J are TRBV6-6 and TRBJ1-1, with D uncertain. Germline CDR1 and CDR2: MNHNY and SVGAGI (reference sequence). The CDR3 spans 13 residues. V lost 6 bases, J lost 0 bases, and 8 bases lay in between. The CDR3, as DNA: TGTGCCAGCAGGGCCAGCATGAACACTGAAGCTTTCTTT. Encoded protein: CASRASMNTEAFF.

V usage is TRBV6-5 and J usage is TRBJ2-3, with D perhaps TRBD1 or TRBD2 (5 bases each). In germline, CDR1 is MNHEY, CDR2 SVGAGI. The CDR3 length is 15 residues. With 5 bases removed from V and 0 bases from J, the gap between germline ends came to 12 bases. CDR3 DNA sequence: TGTGCCAGCAGTCCTCTTGGGGGAAGCACAGATACGCAGTATTTT. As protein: CASSPLGGSTDTQYF.

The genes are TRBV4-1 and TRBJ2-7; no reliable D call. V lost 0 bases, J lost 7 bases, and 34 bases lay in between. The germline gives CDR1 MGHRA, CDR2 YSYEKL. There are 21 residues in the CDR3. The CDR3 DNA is TGCGCCAGCAGCCAAGATTCAGGCTCTAGGGTCACGCTAAGGCCCTCTGGGGAGCAGTACTTC. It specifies CASSQDSGSRVTLRPSGEQYF.

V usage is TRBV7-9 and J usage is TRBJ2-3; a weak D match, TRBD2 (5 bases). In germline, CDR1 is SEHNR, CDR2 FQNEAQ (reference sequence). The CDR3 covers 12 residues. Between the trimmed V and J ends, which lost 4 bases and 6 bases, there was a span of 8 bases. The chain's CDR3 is CASSSLGDTQYF. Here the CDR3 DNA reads TGTGCCAGCAGCTCACTAGGCGATACGCAGTATTTT.